This T cell receptor beta chain was sequenced during a study of blood T cell repertoires in COVID-19. Study context: Researchers got acute and convalescent COVID-19 samples from the United States, Italy and Spain. PBMCs, B-cell-depleted T cells, or T cells provided the cDNA or gDNA that made up the material.

CDR1 is SNHLY, CDR2 FYNNEI, per germline. V gave up 3 bases and J gave up 3 bases, with 29 bases separating them. This CDR3 has 21 amino acids. In the original workflow: Counts of nucleated cells, estimated from reference gene primer amplification, were obtained. The repertoire was sequenced with immunoSEQ multiplex PCR; TCRdb's copy has only in-frame clones and lacks some. V and J calls plus clone size are reproduced from that table; the DNA served to infer D and trimming. The data hold tens of thousands of clones, with about 87% observed a single time. This clone was detected only once. The chain combines TRBV2 with TRBJ2-2; maybe TRBD1 (5 bases). This receptor was identified in a woman aged 55 to 70 with COVID-19, enrolled during active disease. Specimen: peripheral blood. The CDR3 here is CASSDSEHSRWRLGDTGELFF. The CDR3 bases are TGTGCCAGCAGTGACTCGGAGCACAGCAGATGGCGCCTAGGGGACACCGGGGAGCTGTTTTTT.